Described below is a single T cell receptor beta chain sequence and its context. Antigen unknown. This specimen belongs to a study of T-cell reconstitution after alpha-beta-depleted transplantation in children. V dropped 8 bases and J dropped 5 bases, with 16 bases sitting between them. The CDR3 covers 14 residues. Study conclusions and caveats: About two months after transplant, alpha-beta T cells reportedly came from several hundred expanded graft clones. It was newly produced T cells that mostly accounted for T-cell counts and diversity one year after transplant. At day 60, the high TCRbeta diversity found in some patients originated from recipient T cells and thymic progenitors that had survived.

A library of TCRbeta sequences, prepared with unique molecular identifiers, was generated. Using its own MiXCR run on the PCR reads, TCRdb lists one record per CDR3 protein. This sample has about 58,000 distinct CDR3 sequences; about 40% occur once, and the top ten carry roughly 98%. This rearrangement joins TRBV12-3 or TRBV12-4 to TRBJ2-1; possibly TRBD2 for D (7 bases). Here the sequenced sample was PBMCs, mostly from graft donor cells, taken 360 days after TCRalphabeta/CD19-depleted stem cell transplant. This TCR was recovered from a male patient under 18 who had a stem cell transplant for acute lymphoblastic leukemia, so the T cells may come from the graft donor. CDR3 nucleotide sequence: TGTGCCAGCGCCAGAGGGGGGGCGAACAATGAGCAGTTCTTC. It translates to CASARGGANNEQFF.